Detailed here is one T cell receptor beta chain. This clonotype appeared a few times. Its recognized antigen is unknown. Base qualities are not at hand, and no much larger clone is one base apart. Systemically healthy Caucasian individuals from Russia, 35 to 40 in total and aged about 6 to 95 years, were included as donors. Around 10 milliliters of peripheral blood were collected from each donor into EDTA-treated Vacutainer tubes. Ficoll-Paque density-gradient centrifugation was used to isolate PBMCs, with at least 7 million per sample. Total RNA was extracted from PBMCs with Trizol reagent, with at least 5 micrograms obtained per sample. For every donor, flow cytometry on a PBMC aliquot measured the percentage of naive CD45RAhigh/CD27high T cells. To prepare the library, 5' RACE was applied. Instrument used: Illumina HiSeq 2500. The second PCR ran for roughly 7 to 11 cycles and used a J-beta primer mix along with a sample-barcoded 5' primer. A unique molecular identifier was introduced onto each TCR beta cDNA molecule by a template-switch 5' adaptor carrying 12 random nucleotides. Each sample yielded at least 2.5 million CDR3-containing paired-end reads. First-strand cDNA was synthesized from all RNA with the Mint cDNA synthesis kit, primed by a TRBC-specific oligonucleotide. All cDNA was treated with uracil-DNA glycosylase and then went through a first 18-cycle PCR with the universal primers M1SS and BC2_uni_R. The original pipeline was this. For normalization, 1 million high-quality reads were randomly selected from each sample, with every read carrying a distinct molecular identifier. Instead of being binned into consensus sequences, reads that shared molecular identifiers were thrown out. MiTCR, set to a Q25 quality threshold and the strictest error-elimination algorithm, was used for CDR3 identification, clonotype clustering and error correction. A nonparametric unseen species model with Euler transformation was used to estimate a lower bound on total TCR beta diversity. TCRdb reprocessed the public reads (quality trimming at Q25 with fastp, clone calling with MiXCR) and kept in-frame beta chains. CDR3 protein sequences are deduplicated, and each keeps its most common genes and DNA. The authors' filters were not applied to this entry. In all, the sample holds 450,000 to 700,000 distinct CDR3 sequences, and approximately 27% of those were seen once. Clones ranked in the top ten supply less than 20% of the sample.

As encoded in the germline V gene, CDR1 is SGHTA while CDR2 is FQGNSA. Inclusive of the bounding cysteine and phenylalanine, the CDR3 is 13 residues long. Of all the DNA, just the CDR3 is kept, 39 bases in frame from base 1. Trimming takes 6 bases from V and 15 bases from J, and the germline ends sit 20 bases apart. The data originate from a study of blood T cells in healthy people across ages (dated by TCRdb to the mid-2010s). In the study overall: Template switching captured roughly one uniquely barcoded TCR beta cDNA molecule per two T cells in model experiments. The study measured age-related changes in TCR beta repertoire diversity using deep sequencing normalized with unique cDNA molecular identifiers. The study analyzed two additional independent replicas of 1 million unique cDNA reads from the same blood draw for two donors, one aged 18 to 30 and one aged 80 or older. The donors were split into four age groups: young (average around 17 years), middle-aged (about 40), aged (62) and long-lived (82). To avoid experimental bias, donors of different ages were distributed randomly across sequencing lanes.

Beyond this particular receptor, the publication reports: Estimates of total diversity based on one million sequenced T cells were regarded as lower bounds and as underestimates. Because the CMV infection status of the donors was unknown, age-related changes in expanded clonotypes may potentially have been confounded. The long-lived group showed more naive CD4+ T cells, fewer expanded clones and increased TCR diversity than the aged group, suggesting age selection. Conclusive comparison of naive and antigen-experienced compartments was prevented by the profiling of bulk unsorted PBMCs. As age increased, observed TCR beta diversity per million T cells dropped in a roughly linear way, and a significant reduction was already evident by age roughly 40. The percentage of naive T cells measured by flow cytometry correlated strongly with observed TCR beta diversity.

This receptor chain uses TRBV7-2 and TRBJ2-2; TRBD2 is possibly the D segment (6 matching bases). The sequence derives from a woman in her 70s in good health. The sample consisted of blood. The CDR3 region: CASSWGVGDSVFF. The DNA reads as follows: TGTGCCAGCAGTTGGGGTGTGGGGGACTCGGTGTTTTTT.